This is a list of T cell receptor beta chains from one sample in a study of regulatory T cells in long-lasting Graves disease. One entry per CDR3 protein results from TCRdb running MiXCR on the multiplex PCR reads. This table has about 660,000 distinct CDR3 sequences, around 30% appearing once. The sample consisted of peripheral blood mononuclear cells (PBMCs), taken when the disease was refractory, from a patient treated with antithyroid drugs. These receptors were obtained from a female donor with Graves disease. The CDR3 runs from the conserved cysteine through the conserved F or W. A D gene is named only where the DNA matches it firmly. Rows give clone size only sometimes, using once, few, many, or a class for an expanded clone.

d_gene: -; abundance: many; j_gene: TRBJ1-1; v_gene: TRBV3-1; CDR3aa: CASSRDGRNTEAFF; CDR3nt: TGTGCCAGCAGCCGGGACGGCCGGAACACTGAAGCTTTCTTT
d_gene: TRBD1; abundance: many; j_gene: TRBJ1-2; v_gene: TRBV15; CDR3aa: CATSRSGQGASYGYTF; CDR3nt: TGTGCCACCAGCAGATCGGGACAGGGGGCGAGCTATGGCTACACCTTC
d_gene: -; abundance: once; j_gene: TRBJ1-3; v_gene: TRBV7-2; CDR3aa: CASSLPSISGNTIYF; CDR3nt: TGTGCCAGCAGCTTACCTTCCATCTCTGGAAACACCATATATTTT
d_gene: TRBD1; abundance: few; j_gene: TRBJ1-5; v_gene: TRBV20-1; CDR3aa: CSAPDRGVNQPQHF; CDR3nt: TGCAGTGCTCCGGACAGGGGGGTCAATCAGCCCCAGCATTTT
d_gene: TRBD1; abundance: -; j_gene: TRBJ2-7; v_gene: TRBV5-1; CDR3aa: CASGTGDVREQYF; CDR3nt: TGCGCCAGCGGAACAGGGGATGTTCGGGAGCAGTACTTC
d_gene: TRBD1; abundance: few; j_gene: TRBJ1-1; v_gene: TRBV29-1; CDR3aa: CSVWDSDTEAFF; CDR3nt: TGCAGCGTATGGGACAGCGACACTGAAGCTTTCTTT
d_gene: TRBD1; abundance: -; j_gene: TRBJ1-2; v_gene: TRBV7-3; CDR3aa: CASSEDRGLGYTF; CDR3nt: TGTGCCAGCAGCGAAGACAGGGGGCTTGGCTACACCTTC
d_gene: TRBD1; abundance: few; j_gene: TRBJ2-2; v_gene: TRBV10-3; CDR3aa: CAISGRTGALNTGELFF; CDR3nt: TGTGCCATCAGCGGACGGACAGGGGCCCTTAACACCGGGGAGCTGTTTTTT
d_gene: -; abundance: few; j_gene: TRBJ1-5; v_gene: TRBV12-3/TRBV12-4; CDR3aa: CASSTPVGSNQPQHF; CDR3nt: TGTGCCAGCAGTACCCCCGTAGGGAGCAATCAGCCCCAGCATTTT
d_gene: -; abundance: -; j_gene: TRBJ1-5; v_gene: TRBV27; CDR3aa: CASSQGVGQPQHF; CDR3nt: TGTGCCAGCAGTCAAGGGGTGGGTCAGCCCCAGCATTTT
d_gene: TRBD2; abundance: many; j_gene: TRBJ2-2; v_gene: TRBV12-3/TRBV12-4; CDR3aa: CASSLALAGTGELFF; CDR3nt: TGTGCCAGCAGTTTAGCCCTAGCGGGAACTGGGGAGCTGTTTTTT
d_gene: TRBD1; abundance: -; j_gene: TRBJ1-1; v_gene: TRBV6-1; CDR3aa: CASGRQGGTEAFF; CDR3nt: TGTGCCAGCGGTCGACAGGGAGGGACTGAAGCTTTCTTT
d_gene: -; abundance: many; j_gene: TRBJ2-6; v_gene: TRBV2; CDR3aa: CASSLGDSGANVLTF; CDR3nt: TGTGCCAGCAGTTTGGGGGACTCTGGGGCCAACGTCCTGACTTTC
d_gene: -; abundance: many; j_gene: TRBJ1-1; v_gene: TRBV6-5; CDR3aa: CASSYGFTEAFF; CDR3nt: TGTGCCAGCAGTTACGGGTTCACTGAAGCTTTCTTT
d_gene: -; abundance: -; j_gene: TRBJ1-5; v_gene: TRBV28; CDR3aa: CASSLLTGGPHNQPQHF; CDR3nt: TGTGCCAGCAGTTTATTAACCGGGGGGCCGCATAATCAGCCCCAGCATTTT
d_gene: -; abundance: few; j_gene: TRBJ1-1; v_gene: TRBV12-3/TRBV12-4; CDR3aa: CASSHTGGHTEAFF; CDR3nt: TGTGCCAGCAGCCATACCGGGGGACACACTGAAGCTTTCTTT
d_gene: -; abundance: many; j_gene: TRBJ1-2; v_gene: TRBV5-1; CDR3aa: CASSLGNSYGYTF; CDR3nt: TGCGCCAGCAGCTTAGGGAACAGCTATGGCTACACCTTC
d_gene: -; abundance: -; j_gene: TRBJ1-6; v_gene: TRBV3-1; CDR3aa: CASSQDHVDNSPLHF; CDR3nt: TGTGCCAGCAGCCAAGATCACGTGGATAATTCACCCCTCCACTTT
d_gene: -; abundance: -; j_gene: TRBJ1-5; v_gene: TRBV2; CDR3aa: CASRAGTTSNQPQRF; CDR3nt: TGTGCCAGCAGAGCCGGGACAACAAGCAATCAGCCCCAGCGTTTT
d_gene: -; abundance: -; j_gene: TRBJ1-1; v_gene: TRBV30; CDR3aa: CAWTSVGNTEAFF; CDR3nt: TGTGCCTGGACCTCGGTGGGGAACACTGAAGCTTTCTTT
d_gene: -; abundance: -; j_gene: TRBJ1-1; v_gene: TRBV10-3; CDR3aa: CAISVKGGNTEAFF; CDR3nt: TGTGCCATCAGTGTTAAAGGGGGGAACACTGAAGCTTTCTTT
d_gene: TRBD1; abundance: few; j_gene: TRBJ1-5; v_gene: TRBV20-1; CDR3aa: CSARPAGGHQPQHF; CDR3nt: TGCAGTGCTAGACCGGCAGGGGGGCATCAGCCCCAGCATTTT
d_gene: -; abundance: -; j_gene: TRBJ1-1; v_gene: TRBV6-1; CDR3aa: CASSEVWGDTEAFF; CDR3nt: TGTGCCAGCAGTGAAGTATGGGGGGACACTGAAGCTTTCTTT
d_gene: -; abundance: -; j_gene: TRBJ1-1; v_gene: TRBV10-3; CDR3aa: CAISLDGTEAFF; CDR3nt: TGTGCCATCAGTTTGGACGGCACTGAAGCTTTCTTT
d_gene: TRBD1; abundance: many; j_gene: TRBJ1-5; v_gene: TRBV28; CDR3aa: CASSLVRDRILLDPQPQHF; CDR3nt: TGTGCCAGCAGTTTGGTTCGGGACAGGATCCTTTTGGATCCTCAGCCCCAGCATTTT
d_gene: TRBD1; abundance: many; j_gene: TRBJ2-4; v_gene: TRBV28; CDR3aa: CASTGQGGNIQYF; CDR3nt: TGTGCCAGCACCGGACAGGGCGGAAACATTCAGTACTTC
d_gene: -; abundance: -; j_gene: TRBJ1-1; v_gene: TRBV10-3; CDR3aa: CAIKSTQGQGGTEAFF; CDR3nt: TGTGCCATCAAGAGCACTCAGGGGCAGGGTGGCACTGAAGCTTTCTTT
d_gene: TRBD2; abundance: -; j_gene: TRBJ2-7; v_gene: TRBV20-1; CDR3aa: CSARAAGAEQYF; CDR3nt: TGCAGTGCTAGAGCAGCGGGAGCGGAGCAGTACTTC
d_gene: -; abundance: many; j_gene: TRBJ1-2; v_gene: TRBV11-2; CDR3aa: CASSSDRSYGYTF; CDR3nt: TGTGCCAGCAGCTCCGACAGGTCCTATGGCTACACCTTC
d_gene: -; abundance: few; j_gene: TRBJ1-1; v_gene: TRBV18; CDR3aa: CASSLQGDTAFF; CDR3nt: TGTGCCAGCTCACTTCAGGGTGATACAGCTTTCTTT
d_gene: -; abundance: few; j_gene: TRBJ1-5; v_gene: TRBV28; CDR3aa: CASSLGGQHNQPQHF; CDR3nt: TGTGCCAGCAGTTTAGGCGGGCAGCACAATCAGCCCCAGCATTTT
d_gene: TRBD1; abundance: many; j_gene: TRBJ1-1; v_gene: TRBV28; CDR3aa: CASRHDRGDTEAFF; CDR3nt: TGTGCCAGCAGACATGACAGGGGGGACACTGAAGCTTTCTTT
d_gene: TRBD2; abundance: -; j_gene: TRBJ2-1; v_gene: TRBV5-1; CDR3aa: CASSPRLAGEGEQFF; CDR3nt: TGCGCCAGCAGCCCTAGACTAGCGGGAGAGGGTGAGCAGTTCTTC
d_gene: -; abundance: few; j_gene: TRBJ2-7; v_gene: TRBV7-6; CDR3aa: CASSSYGVREQYF; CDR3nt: TGTGCCAGCAGCTCCTACGGGGTTCGCGAGCAGTACTTC
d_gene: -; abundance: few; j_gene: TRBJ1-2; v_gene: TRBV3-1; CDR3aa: CASSPSLDRNGYTF; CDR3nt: TGTGCCAGCAGCCCTAGTCTGGACAGAAATGGCTACACCTTC
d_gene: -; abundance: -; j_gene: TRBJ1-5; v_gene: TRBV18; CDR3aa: CASSPPSANRRTQHF; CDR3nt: TGTGCCAGCTCACCACCCTCCGCCAATCGGAGGACCCAGCATTTT
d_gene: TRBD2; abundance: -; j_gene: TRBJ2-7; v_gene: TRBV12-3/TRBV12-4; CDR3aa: CATSDYHSGRISYEQYF; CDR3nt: TGTGCCACCAGTGACTACCATAGCGGGAGGATTTCCTACGAGCAGTACTTC
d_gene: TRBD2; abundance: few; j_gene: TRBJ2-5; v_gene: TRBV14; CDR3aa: CASSQEVAGGRETQYF; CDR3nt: TGTGCCAGCAGCCAAGAGGTAGCGGGAGGTCGGGAGACCCAGTACTTC
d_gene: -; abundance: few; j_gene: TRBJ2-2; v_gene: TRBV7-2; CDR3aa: CASSDPFNAGELFF; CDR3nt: TGTGCCAGCAGCGACCCATTTAACGCCGGGGAGCTGTTTTTT